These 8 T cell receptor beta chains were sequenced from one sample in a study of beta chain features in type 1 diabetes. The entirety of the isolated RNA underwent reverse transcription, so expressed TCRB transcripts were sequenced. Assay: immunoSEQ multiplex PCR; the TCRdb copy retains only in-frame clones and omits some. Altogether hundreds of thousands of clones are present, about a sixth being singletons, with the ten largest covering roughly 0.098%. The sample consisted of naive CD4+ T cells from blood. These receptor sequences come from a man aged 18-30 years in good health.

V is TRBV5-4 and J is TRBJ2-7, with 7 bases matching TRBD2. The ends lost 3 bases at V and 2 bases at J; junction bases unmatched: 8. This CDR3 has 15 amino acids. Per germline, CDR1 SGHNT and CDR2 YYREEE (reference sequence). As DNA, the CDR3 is TGTGCCAGCAGCTCCCGGACTAGTTTAGCCTACGAGCAGTACTTC. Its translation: CASSSRTSLAYEQYF.

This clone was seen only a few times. CDR3 region: CASSLPRTGEGTEAFF. The CDR3 bases are TGCGCCAGCAGCTTGCCCCGGACAGGGGAAGGCACTGAAGCTTTCTTT. V and J are TRBV5-1 and TRBJ1-1; 9 bases agree with TRBD1. J lost 4 bases, V lost 1 base, and 8 bases had no gene match. Germline V gene lookup returns CDR1 SGHRS and CDR2 YFSETQ. The CDR3 sequence is 16 residues long.

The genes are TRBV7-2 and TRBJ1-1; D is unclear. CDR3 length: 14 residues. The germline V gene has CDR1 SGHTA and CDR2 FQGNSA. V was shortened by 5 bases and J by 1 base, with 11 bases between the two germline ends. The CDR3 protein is CASSPGPTNTEAFF. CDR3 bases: TGTGCCAGCAGCCCTGGACCGACGAACACTGAAGCTTTCTTT.

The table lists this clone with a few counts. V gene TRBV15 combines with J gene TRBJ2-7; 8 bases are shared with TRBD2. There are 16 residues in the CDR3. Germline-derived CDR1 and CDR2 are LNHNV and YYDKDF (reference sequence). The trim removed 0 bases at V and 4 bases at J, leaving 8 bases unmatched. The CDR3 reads CATSRERLAIKYEQYF. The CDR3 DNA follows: TGTGCCACCAGCAGAGAACGACTAGCGATTAAATACGAGCAGTACTTC.

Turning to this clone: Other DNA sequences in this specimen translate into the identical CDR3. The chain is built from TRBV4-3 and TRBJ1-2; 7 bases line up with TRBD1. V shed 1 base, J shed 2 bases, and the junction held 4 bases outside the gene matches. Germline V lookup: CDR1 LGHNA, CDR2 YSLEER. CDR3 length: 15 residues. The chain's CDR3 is CASSQGQGRNYGYTF. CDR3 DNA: TGCGCCAGCAGCCAAGGACAGGGACGGAACTATGGCTACACCTTC.

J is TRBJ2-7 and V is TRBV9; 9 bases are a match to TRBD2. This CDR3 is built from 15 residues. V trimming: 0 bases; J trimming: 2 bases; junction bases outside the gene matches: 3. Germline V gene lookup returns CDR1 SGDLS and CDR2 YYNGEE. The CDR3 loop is CASSVGLAEAYEQYF. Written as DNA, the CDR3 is TGTGCCAGCAGCGTAGGACTAGCGGAGGCCTACGAGCAGTACTTC.

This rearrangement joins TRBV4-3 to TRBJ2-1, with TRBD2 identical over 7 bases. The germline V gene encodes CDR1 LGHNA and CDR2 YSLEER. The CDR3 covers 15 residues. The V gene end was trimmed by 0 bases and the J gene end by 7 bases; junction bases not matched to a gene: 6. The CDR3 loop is CASSQEASGFNEQFF. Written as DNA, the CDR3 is TGCGCCAGCAGCCAAGAGGCTAGCGGCTTTAATGAGCAGTTCTTC.

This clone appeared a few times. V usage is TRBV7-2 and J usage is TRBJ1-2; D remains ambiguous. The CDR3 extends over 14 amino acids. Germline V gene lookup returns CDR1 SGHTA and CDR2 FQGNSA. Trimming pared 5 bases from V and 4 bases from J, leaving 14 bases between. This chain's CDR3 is CASSPPGRAYGYTF. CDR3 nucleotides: TGTGCCAGCAGCCCTCCGGGAAGGGCCTATGGCTACACCTTC.